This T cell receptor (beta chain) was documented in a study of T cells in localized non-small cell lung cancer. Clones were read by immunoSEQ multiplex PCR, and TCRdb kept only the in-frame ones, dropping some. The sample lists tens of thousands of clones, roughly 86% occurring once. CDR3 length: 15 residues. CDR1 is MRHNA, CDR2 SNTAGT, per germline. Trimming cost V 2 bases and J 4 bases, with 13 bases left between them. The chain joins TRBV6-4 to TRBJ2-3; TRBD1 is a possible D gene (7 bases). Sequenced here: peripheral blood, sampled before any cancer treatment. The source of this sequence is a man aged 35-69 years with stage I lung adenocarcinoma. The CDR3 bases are TGTGCCAGCAGTGACGGAGACAGGGAGGCAGATACGCAGTATTTT. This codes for CASSDGDREADTQYF.